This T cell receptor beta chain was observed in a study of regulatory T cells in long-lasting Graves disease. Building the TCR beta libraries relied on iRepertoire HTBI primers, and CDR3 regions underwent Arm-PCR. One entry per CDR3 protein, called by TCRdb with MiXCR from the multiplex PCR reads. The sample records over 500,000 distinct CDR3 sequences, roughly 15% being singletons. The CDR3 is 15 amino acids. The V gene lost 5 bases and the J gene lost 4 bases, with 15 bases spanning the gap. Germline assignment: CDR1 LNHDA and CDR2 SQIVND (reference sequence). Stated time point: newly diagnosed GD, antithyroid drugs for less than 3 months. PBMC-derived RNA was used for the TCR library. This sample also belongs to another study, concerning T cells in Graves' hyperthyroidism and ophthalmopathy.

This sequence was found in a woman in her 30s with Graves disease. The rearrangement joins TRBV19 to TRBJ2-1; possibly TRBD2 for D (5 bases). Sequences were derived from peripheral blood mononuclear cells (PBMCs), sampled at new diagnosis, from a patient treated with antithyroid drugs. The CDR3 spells CASSVPGTNYNEQFF. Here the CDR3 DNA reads TGTGCCAGTAGTGTTCCGGGAACCAATTACAATGAGCAGTTCTTC. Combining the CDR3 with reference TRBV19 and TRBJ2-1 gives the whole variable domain DGGITQSPKYLFRKEGQNVTLSCEQNLNHDAMYWYRQDPGQGLRLIYYSQIVNDFQKGDIAEGYSVSREKKESFPLTVTSAQKNPTAFYLCASSVPGTNYNEQFFGPGTRLTVL.